This T cell receptor beta chain is drawn from a study of human versus mouse CDR3 diversity and MHC coevolution. Findings and caveats of the study: On average, humans showed more CDR3 deletions and insertions than mice.

Remarks on this clone: The antigen remains undetermined.

The table came from immunoSEQ multiplex PCR; TCRdb's copy has only in-frame clones and leaves some out. The data hold approximately 81,000 clones, with around 93% observed a single time. Per the germline V gene, CDR1 is SGHTA and CDR2 is FQGNSA. The length of the CDR3 is 14 residues. Trimming left V 0 bases short and J 3 bases short, with 8 bases between. Sequencing was carried out using naive CD4+ T cells from blood. Subset indicated: CD45RO-negative CD62L-positive naive CD4 T cells. The chain couples TRBV7-2 to TRBJ1-1; D is possibly TRBD1 (5 bases). The clonotype comes from a person aged 30-70 years in good health. CDR3 DNA sequence: TGTGCCAGCAGCTTAGCGCGGGGGGACACTGAAGCTTTCTTT. Its translation: CASSLARGDTEAFF.